The T cell receptor (beta chain) described here comes from a study of neurological immune-mediated disorders. Time point noted: longitudinal time-point 2. 2 million PBMCs stored at -80 C were the source of the unsorted libraries. On this clonotype: Its specificity is not known.

Points from the study as a whole: HTLV-1-associated myelopathy led in TCR clonal expansion, while multiple sclerosis ranked lowest, below healthy controls.

The germline CDR1 and CDR2 sequences are SGHDT and YYEEEE. This CDR3 contains 14 residues. V was trimmed by 4 bases and J by 2 bases, leaving 11 bases between them. 5'RACE with 10-nucleotide random UMIs produced the cDNA. TCRdb passed the 5' RACE reads through MiXCR, listing each CDR3 protein once. The table includes 100,000 or so distinct CDR3 sequences, approximately 13% detected once. V and J are TRBV5-6 and TRBJ2-3; D may be TRBD1 or TRBD2 (5 bases each). The specimen was PBMCs. The sequence was collected from a female donor with HTLV-1-associated myelopathy (HAM/TSP). The CDR3 here is CASSRGEYTDTQYF. Written as DNA, the CDR3 is TGTGCCAGCAGCCGAGGGGAATACACAGATACGCAGTATTTT.